A selection of T cell receptor beta chains follows, all from one sample in a study of T cell responses to AZD1222 COVID-19 vaccine. Clones were sequenced by immunoSEQ multiplex PCR, and TCRdb holds only the in-frame ones, with some missing. The sample yields under 150,000 clones, about 90% seen once. Specimen: peripheral blood, collected on day 0 of AZD1222 vaccination. The receptor source for this set is an adult in good health. CDR3s leave out the opening cysteine and the closing phenylalanine or tryptophan. A row's size may be missing; if present it is once, few, many or a size class.

clone_size	cdr3_length	v_call	j_call	cdr3_aa
-	10	TRBV7-3	TRBJ2-1	ASSHINGEQF
-	10	TRBV9	TRBJ1-1	ASSVVAAPTF
-	13	TRBV6-5	TRBJ2-7	ASSYISGGRGEQY
-	13	TRBV30	TRBJ2-3	AWNPSGSSTDTQY
-	15	TRBV7-9	TRBJ2-5	ASSPPVGGAGQETQY
-	15	TRBV4-1	TRBJ1-6	ASSQEQGVIADSPLH
-	10	TRBV3-1/TRBV3-2	TRBJ2-7	ASSQPSYEQY
-	15	TRBV18	TRBJ1-2	ASSPNVGTKLNYGYT
-	10	TRBV29-1	TRBJ1-2	SVEAAPYGYT
-	14	TRBV13	TRBJ1-5	ASSLRTGGAGEPQH
-	10	TRBV19	TRBJ1-1	ASSLPNTEAF
once	10	TRBV14	TRBJ2-7	ASSFQGGEQY
-	11	TRBV29-1	TRBJ1-2	SVAGQLNYGYT
-	15	TRBV5-1	TRBJ2-1	ASSLGTSATTTHEQF
-	17	TRBV6-1	TRBJ1-3	ASSAAERTRVLLGNTIY
-	11	TRBV30	TRBJ2-5	AWTGRTPKTQY
-	10	TRBV25-1	TRBJ1-2	ASLDSLYGYT
-	12	TRBV27	TRBJ1-5	ASSLGQGNRPQH
-	15	TRBV5-6	TRBJ1-3	ASSLSGTGVSGNTIY
few	12	TRBV2	TRBJ1-1	ASNLVREHTEAF
once	9	TRBV7-9	TRBJ1-1	ATGDAREAF
-	13	TRBV27	TRBJ1-6	ASSSGGLYNSPLH
-	11	TRBV27	TRBJ2-7	ASSEGRDHEQY
-	12	TRBV6-2/TRBV6-3	TRBJ1-5	ASSYDGEAQPQH
-	12	TRBV6-5	TRBJ1-4	ASPGSPTNEKLF
-	15	TRBV6-2/TRBV6-3	TRBJ2-3	ASSRYGTGGRTDTQY
-	13	TRBV18	TRBJ1-2	ASSPTAQGAKGYT
-	11	TRBV6-5	TRBJ1-1	ASSFARGLSVF
once	13	TRBV7-2	TRBJ2-5	ASSLATSGVGTQY
-	14	TRBV7-2	TRBJ2-1	ASSLRLAGGRNEQF